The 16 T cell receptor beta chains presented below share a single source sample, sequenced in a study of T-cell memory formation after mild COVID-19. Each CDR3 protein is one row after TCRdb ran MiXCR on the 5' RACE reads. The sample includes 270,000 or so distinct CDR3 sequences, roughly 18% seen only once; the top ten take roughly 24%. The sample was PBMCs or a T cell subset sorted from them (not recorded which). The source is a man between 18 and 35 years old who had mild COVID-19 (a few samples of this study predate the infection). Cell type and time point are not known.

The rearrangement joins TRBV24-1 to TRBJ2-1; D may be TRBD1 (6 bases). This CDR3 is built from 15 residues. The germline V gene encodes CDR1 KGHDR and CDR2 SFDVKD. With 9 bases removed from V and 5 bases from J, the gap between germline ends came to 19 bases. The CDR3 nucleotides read TGTGCCACCTTGAGTGCAACCGAGGGGGACAATGAGCAGTTCTTC. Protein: CATLSATEGDNEQFF.

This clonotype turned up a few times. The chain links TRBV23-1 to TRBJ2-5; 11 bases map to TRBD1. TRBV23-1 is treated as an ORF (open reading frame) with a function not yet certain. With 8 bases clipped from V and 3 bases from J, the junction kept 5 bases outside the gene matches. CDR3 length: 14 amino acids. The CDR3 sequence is CASGGQGAKETQYF. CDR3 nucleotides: TGCGCCAGCGGTGGACAGGGGGCGAAAGAGACCCAGTACTTC.

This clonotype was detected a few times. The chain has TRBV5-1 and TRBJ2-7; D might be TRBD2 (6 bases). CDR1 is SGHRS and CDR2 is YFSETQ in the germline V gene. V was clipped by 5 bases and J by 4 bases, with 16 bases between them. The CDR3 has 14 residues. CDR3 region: CASRFGDSPYEQYF. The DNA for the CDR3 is TGCGCCAGCAGGTTTGGGGACTCCCCTTACGAGCAGTACTTC.

The DNA of the CDR3 is TGCGCCAGCAGCCCCGGACTAGCGGTGAACACCGGGGAGCTGTTTTTT. This sequence encodes CASSPGLAVNTGELFF. The chain couples TRBV5-1 to TRBJ2-2, with 10 bases that match TRBD2. Per germline, CDR1 SGHRS and CDR2 YFSETQ. The CDR3 is 16 residues long. Trimming removed 4 bases from V and 1 base from J; junction bases left unmatched: 4. Drawing the rest from reference TRBV5-1 and TRBJ2-2, the complete variable domain is KAGVTQTPRYLIKTRGQQVTLSCSPISGHRSVSWYQQTPGQGLQFLFEYFSETQRNKGNFPGRFSGRQFSNSRSEMNVSTLELGDSALYLCASSPGLAVNTGELFFGEGSRLTVL.

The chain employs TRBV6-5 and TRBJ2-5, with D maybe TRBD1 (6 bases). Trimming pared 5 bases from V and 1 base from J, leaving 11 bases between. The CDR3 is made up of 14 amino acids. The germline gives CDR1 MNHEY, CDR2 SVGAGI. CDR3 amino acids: CASSPWTVQETQYF. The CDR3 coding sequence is TGTGCCAGCAGTCCTTGGACAGTCCAAGAGACCCAGTACTTC.

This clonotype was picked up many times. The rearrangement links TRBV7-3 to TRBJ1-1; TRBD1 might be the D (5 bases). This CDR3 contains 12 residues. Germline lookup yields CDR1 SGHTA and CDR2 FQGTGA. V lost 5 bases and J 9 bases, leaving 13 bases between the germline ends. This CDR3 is CASSTGPGQAFF. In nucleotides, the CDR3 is TGTGCCAGCAGCACGGGGCCAGGGCAAGCTTTCTTT.

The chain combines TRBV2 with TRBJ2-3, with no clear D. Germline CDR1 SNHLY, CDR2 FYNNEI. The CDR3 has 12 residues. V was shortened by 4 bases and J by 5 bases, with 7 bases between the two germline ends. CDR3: CASSAPLDTQYF. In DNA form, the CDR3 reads TGTGCCAGCAGTGCGCCGTTAGATACGCAGTATTTT.

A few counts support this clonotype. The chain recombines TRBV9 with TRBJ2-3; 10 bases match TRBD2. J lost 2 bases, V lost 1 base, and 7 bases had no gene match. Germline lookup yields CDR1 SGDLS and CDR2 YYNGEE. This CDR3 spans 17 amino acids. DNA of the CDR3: TGTGCCAGCAGCGTAATAGTTAGCGGGGGGTACACAGATACGCAGTATTTT. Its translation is CASSVIVSGGYTDTQYF.

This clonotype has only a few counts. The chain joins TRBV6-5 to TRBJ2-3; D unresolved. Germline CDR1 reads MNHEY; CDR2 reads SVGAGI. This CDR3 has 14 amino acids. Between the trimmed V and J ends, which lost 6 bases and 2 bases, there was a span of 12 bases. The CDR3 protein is CASRSRIYTDTQYF. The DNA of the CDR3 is TGTGCCAGCAGATCGCGAATTTACACAGATACGCAGTATTTT.

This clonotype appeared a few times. CDR3 residues: CASRPYGVNTGELFF. DNA for the CDR3: TGTGCCAGCAGACCCTACGGGGTGAACACCGGGGAGCTGTTTTTT. The chain recombines TRBV6-5 with TRBJ2-2; perhaps TRBD2 as D (5 bases). V gave up 6 bases and J gave up 1 base, with 12 bases separating them. CDR3 length equals 15 residues. CDR1 is MNHEY, CDR2 SVGAGI, per germline.

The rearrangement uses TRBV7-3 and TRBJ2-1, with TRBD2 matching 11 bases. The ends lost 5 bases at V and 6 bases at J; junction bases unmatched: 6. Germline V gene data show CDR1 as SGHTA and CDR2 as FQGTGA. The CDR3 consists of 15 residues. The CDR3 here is CASSVSGTSGNEQFF. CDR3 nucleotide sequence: TGTGCCAGCAGCGTATCCGGGACTAGCGGCAATGAGCAGTTCTTC.

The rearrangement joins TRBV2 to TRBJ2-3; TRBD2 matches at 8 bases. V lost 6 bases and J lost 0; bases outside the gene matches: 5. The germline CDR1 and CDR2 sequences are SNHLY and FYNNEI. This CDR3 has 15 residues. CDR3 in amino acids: CASRYTSGSTDTQYF. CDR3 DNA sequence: TGTGCCAGCAGGTACACTAGCGGAAGCACAGATACGCAGTATTTT.

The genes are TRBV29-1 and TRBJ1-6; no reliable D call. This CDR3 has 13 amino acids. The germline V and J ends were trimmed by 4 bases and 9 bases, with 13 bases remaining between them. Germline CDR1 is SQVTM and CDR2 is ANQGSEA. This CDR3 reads CSVVVGLGSPLHF. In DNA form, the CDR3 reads TGCAGCGTTGTAGTGGGCCTAGGTTCACCCCTCCACTTT. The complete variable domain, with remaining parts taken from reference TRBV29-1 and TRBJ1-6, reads SAVISQKPSRDICQRGTSLTIQCQVDSQVTMMFWYRQQPGQSLTLIATANQGSEATYESGFVIDKFPISRPNLTFSTLTVSNMSPEDSSIYLCSVVVGLGSPLHFGNGTRLTVT.

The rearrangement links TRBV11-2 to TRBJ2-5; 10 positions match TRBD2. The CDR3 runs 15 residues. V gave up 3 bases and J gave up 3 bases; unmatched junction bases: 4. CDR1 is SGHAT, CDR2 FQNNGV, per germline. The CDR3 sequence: CASSLFTSGKETQYF. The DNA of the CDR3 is TGTGCCAGCAGCTTGTTTACTAGCGGGAAAGAGACCCAGTACTTC.

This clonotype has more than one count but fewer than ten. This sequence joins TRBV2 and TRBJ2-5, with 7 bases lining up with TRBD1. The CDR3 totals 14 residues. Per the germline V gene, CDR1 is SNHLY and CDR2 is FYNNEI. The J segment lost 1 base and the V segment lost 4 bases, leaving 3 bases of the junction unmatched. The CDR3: CASSARTGQETQYF. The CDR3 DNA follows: TGTGCCAGCAGTGCCAGGACAGGCCAAGAGACCCAGTACTTC.

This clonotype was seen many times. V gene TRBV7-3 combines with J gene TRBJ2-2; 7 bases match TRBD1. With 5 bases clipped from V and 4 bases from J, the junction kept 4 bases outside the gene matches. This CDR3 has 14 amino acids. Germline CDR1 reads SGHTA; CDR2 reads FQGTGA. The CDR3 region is CASSDGQVTGELFF. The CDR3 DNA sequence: TGTGCCAGCAGCGACGGACAGGTCACCGGGGAGCTGTTTTTT.